A selection of T cell receptor beta chains follows, all from one sample in a study of somatic mutations in cytotoxic T cells in rheumatoid arthritis. Measured with immunoSEQ multiplex PCR; TCRdb has only the in-frame clones, and not every one. The repertoire consists of about 10,000 clones, with around four fifths occurring once and the leading ten covering 7.6%. Input material: CD8+ T cells sorted from blood. These receptor sequences come from an adult with rheumatoid arthritis. Both conserved end residues are part of each CDR3. The order of the fields is D gene, J gene, clone size, V gene, CDR3 DNA, CDR3 protein. D genes are given only for firm matches. Only some rows state a clone size, as once, few, many or a class for expanded clones.

-	TRBJ2-1	-	TRBV9	TGTGCCAGCAGCTGGGCCTCCGGAAATGAGCAGTTCTTC	CASSWASGNEQFF
-	TRBJ1-1	-	TRBV2	TGTGCCTACCAGGCGGGAGAGAGCACTGAAGCTTTCTTT	CAYQAGESTEAFF
TRBD1	TRBJ1-1	-	TRBV27	TGTGCCAGCTTAAAGGGGGCGAGCCTGAACACTGAAGCTTTCTTT	CASLKGASLNTEAFF
TRBD2	TRBJ2-3	-	TRBV7-3	TGTGCCAGCAGCCATTCTAGCGGGGGAACAGATACGCAGTATTTT	CASSHSSGGTDTQYF
TRBD1	TRBJ2-7	-	TRBV7-3	TGTGCCAGCAGCCCAGGACAGGGCGAGCAGTACTTC	CASSPGQGEQYF
TRBD2	TRBJ2-7	-	TRBV7-9	TGTGCCAGCAGCTTGGCTAGCGGGAGTTACGAGCAGTACTTC	CASSLASGSYEQYF
-	TRBJ1-2	once	TRBV25-1	TGTGCCAGCAGTTCACAGGGAGTCAGCTACACCTTC	CASSSQGVSYTF
-	TRBJ1-2	-	TRBV7-9	TGTGCCAGCATCCTCGGCGCCTATGGCTACACCTTC	CASILGAYGYTF
TRBD2	TRBJ2-3	-	TRBV6-6	TGTGCCAGCAGTTACGGACTAGCGGGAGTGGGAGATACGCAGTATTTT	CASSYGLAGVGDTQYF
-	TRBJ2-5	-	TRBV15	TGTGCCACCAGCAGCGACGATTCCCGTTCTCAAGAGACCCAGTACTTC	CATSSDDSRSQETQYF
TRBD2	TRBJ2-7	-	TRBV5-4	TGTGCCAGCAGCTCTATCGGGGGGACTAGGGACGAGCAGTACTTC	CASSSIGGTRDEQYF
-	TRBJ1-2	-	TRBV4-1	TGCGCCAGCAGCCAAGGGTCGGGAGTCGTCTATGGCTACACCTTC	CASSQGSGVVYGYTF
TRBD2	TRBJ2-1	-	TRBV9	TGTGCCAGCAGCCCCCGGACTAGCGGGGGGCCGAGTGACAATGAGCAGTTCTTC	CASSPRTSGGPSDNEQFF
TRBD1	TRBJ1-2	-	TRBV28	TGTGCCAGCAGTTACCGGACAGGGGGGGACGGATCCGTCTATGGCTACACCTTC	CASSYRTGGDGSVYGYTF
-	TRBJ1-3	-	TRBV7-9	TGTGCCAGCAGCTTTTACGAAAACACCATATATTTT	CASSFYENTIYF
-	TRBJ1-2	-	TRBV30	TGTGCCTGGAGAGCGGGACCGATCTATGGCTACACCTTC	CAWRAGPIYGYTF
-	TRBJ1-2	-	TRBV29-1	TGCAGCGATGCAACACTAAACTATGGCTACACCTTC	CSDATLNYGYTF
-	TRBJ2-7	-	TRBV7-9	TGTGCCAGCAAGGTAGGGGGAGACGAGCAGTACTTC	CASKVGGDEQYF
-	TRBJ2-3	-	TRBV27	TGTGCCAGCAGGACGAGCACAGATACGCAGTATTTT	CASRTSTDTQYF
TRBD2	TRBJ2-3	-	TRBV6-4	TGTGCCAGCAGGGTATCCGGGACTAGCGGGAGGATGGCAGATACGCAGTATTTT	CASRVSGTSGRMADTQYF
TRBD1	TRBJ1-4	-	TRBV5-6	TGTGCCAGCAGCTGGACAGGGGGTAGGGAAAAACTGTTTTTT	CASSWTGGREKLFF
-	TRBJ1-1	few	TRBV19	TGTGCCAGTAGTCTCGCCTGGGGTTCAGAAGCTTTCTTT	CASSLAWGSEAFF
TRBD1	TRBJ1-4	-	TRBV11-2	TGTGCCAGCAGCCCCCTAGGACAGGGAGGAACTAATGAAAAACTGTTTTTT	CASSPLGQGGTNEKLFF
-	TRBJ1-6	-	TRBV6-5	TGTGCCAGCAGTTATGATAGGGGATCACCCCTCCACTTT	CASSYDRGSPLHF
-	TRBJ2-7	-	TRBV6-5	TGTGCCAGCAGTTACTCGACGGGCCTTCTCGCGCACGAGCAGTACTTC	CASSYSTGLLAHEQYF
-	TRBJ1-1	-	TRBV2	TGTGCCAGCAGTGAGTCAGCTCCGGGACAGAACACTGAAGCTTTCTTT	CASSESAPGQNTEAFF
-	TRBJ1-1	-	TRBV15	TGTGCCACCAGCAGCCCGGGGGAGGACACTGAAGCTTTCTTT	CATSSPGEDTEAFF
-	TRBJ2-7	-	TRBV4-1	TGCGCCAGCAGCCGTGTAGTGGGCCTCTACTACGAGCAGTACTTC	CASSRVVGLYYEQYF
TRBD1	TRBJ1-1	-	TRBV5-1	TGCGCCAGCAGCTATAACAGGGGATACACTGAAGCTTTCTTT	CASSYNRGYTEAFF
TRBD2	TRBJ2-7	-	TRBV7-9	TGTGCCAGCAGCCAACCTTCTAGCGGGAGTCCCTACGAGCAGTACTTC	CASSQPSSGSPYEQYF
-	TRBJ1-2	-	TRBV18	TGTGCCAGCTCACCGCCAGACACTAACTATGGCTACACCTTC	CASSPPDTNYGYTF
TRBD2	TRBJ2-1	-	TRBV5-4	TGTGCCAGTGGGACTAGCGGGGGCGCAAAGGAGCAGTTCTTC	CASGTSGGAKEQFF
-	TRBJ1-2	-	TRBV27	TGTGCCAGCAGTTTATCATCCGGGTGGGGCTACACCTTC	CASSLSSGWGYTF
-	TRBJ2-7	-	TRBV21-1	TGTGCCAGCAGCAAAGTGATTAGCGGGAGTAGGGACGAGCAGTACTTC	CASSKVISGSRDEQYF
-	TRBJ2-3	-	TRBV2	TGTGCCAGCAGATTAAGCGGTTCGGCCACAGATACGCAGTATTTT	CASRLSGSATDTQYF
TRBD1	TRBJ2-7	-	TRBV4-1	TGCGCCAGCAGCGACAGGGAGTCACCCTTCGAGCAGTACTTC	CASSDRESPFEQYF
-	TRBJ2-7	few	TRBV11-2	TGTGCCAGCAGCTCCCCGGGCCGGAGCTACGAGCAGTACTTC	CASSSPGRSYEQYF
-	TRBJ1-2	-	TRBV4-1	TGCGCCAGCAGCCAAGAGGTAGGGTCGTCGGCTAGCACCTTC	CASSQEVGSSASTF
-	TRBJ1-3	-	TRBV12-5	TGTGCTAGTGGTTTGGACGGCTCTGGAAACACCATATATTTT	CASGLDGSGNTIYF
-	TRBJ1-1	-	TRBV6-6	TGTGCCAGCAGCGACTCGGCGGTTACTGAAGCTTTCTTT	CASSDSAVTEAFF
-	TRBJ1-2	-	TRBV19	TGTGCCAGTAGTACCCGACCAGATGGCTACACCTTC	CASSTRPDGYTF
-	TRBJ2-2	-	TRBV2	TGTGCCAGCAGTTACAACCGGGACAAGAACACCGGGGAGCTGTTTTTT	CASSYNRDKNTGELFF
TRBD1	TRBJ1-1	-	TRBV5-4	TGTGCCAGCAGCATAGGACAGGGGCGGGTGTTCACTGAAGCTTTCTTT	CASSIGQGRVFTEAFF
TRBD2	TRBJ2-1	once	TRBV7-7	TGTGCTAGCAGCTTAAGTCTAGCGGGGGGGCCTCGCGATGAGCAGTTCTTC	CASSLSLAGGPRDEQFF
TRBD1	TRBJ2-1	-	TRBV29-1	TGCAGCGTTTCCGGGACAGGGGCGGATGAGCAGTTCTTC	CSVSGTGADEQFF
TRBD2	TRBJ2-1	-	TRBV10-3	TGTGCCATCAGTGGGGAAGCGGGGGGGACCAGCTCCTACAATGAGCAGTTCTTC	CAISGEAGGTSSYNEQFF
-	TRBJ1-1	-	TRBV7-9	TGTGCCAGCAGCTTAAATGCGCTCCACACTGAAGCTTTCTTT	CASSLNALHTEAFF
-	TRBJ2-7	few	TRBV27	TGTGCCAGCCAGGGAAATTCCGACGAGCAGTACTTC	CASQGNSDEQYF
TRBD1	TRBJ2-1	-	TRBV29-1	TGCAGCGTTCGGACAGGGGGCAATGAGCAGTTCTTC	CSVRTGGNEQFF
-	TRBJ1-5	-	TRBV5-1	TGCGCCAGCAGCGAAACAGGATATAGCAATCAGCCCCAGCATTTT	CASSETGYSNQPQHF